The 16 T cell receptor beta chains in this list originate from one sample, sequenced in a study of cytotoxic CD8 clonotypes in ibrutinib-treated CLL. Generated by immunoSEQ multiplex PCR, the TCRdb table keeps only in-frame clones and is missing some. Of roughly 220,000 clones detected, 65% to 80% appear once; the ten largest clones hold 5.5% to 7%. The sample was PBMCs, taken after 12 months of ibrutinib treatment. These receptors all stem from a human donor with chronic lymphocytic leukemia.

The V gene is TRBV6-5, the J gene TRBJ1-1; D ambiguous. In germline, CDR1 is MNHEY, CDR2 SVGAGI. There are 14 residues in the CDR3. V lost 2 bases and J 2 bases, leaving 9 bases between the germline ends. The CDR3 reads CASSYNNLNTEAFF. The CDR3 DNA follows: TGTGCCAGCAGTTACAACAACCTAAACACTGAAGCTTTCTTT.

The chain recombines TRBV29-1 with TRBJ2-3; TRBD1 is a possible D gene (5 bases). CDR3 size: 12 residues. V lost 4 bases to trimming and J lost 2 bases, with 7 bases between them. Germline loops: CDR1 SQVTM, CDR2 ANQGSEA. The CDR3 sequence is CSVAGLTDTQYF. CDR3 DNA: TGCAGCGTTGCAGGGCTCACAGATACGCAGTATTTT.

This chain uses TRBV5-1 with TRBJ1-6; no clear D. The CDR3 contains 12 residues. V was pared by 6 bases and J by 7 bases, with 8 bases between. The germline V gene has CDR1 SGHRS and CDR2 YFSETQ. CDR3 nucleotide sequence: TGCGCCAGCAAGCTGTTAAATTCACCCCTCCACTTT. Translating gives CASKLLNSPLHF. Full variable domain (rest looked up from reference TRBV5-1 and TRBJ1-6): KAGVTQTPRYLIKTRGQQVTLSCSPISGHRSVSWYQQTPGQGLQFLFEYFSETQRNKGNFPGRFSGRQFSNSRSEMNVSTLELGDSALYLCASKLLNSPLHFGNGTRLTVT.

The genes are TRBV11-2 and TRBJ1-1; no definite D call. Trimming took 1 base from V and 0 from J, leaving 6 bases between them. The germline V gene encodes CDR1 SGHAT and CDR2 FQNNGV. The CDR3 sequence is 14 residues long. CDR3 amino acids: CASSLVRVNTEAFF. In DNA form, the CDR3 reads TGTGCCAGCAGCTTAGTCCGGGTGAACACTGAAGCTTTCTTT.

This clone was recorded a few times. V usage is TRBV4-2 and J usage is TRBJ2-7, with D perhaps TRBD1 (6 bases). This CDR3 spans 16 amino acids. Germline V gene lookup returns CDR1 LGHNA and CDR2 YNFKEQ. The V and J ends lost 0 bases and 2 bases respectively, with 14 bases between them. Here the CDR3 reads CASSQDRNRATYEQYF. CDR3 nucleotides: TGTGCCAGCAGCCAAGATCGGAACAGGGCAACCTACGAGCAGTACTTC.

The V call is TRBV5-8, the J call TRBJ1-2; D perhaps matches TRBD1 (5 bases). CDR3 length equals 15 residues. Deletions cut 1 base from V and 13 bases from J, with 23 bases between. In germline, CDR1 is SGHTS, CDR2 YDEGEE. In nucleotides, the CDR3 is TGTGCCAGCAGCTTGAGGCCCGGGACTGCAACCCCACCCACCTTC. It specifies CASSLRPGTATPPTF.

The chain carries TRBV5-1 and TRBJ1-1; TRBD1 matches at 12 bases. This CDR3 spans 16 amino acids. Unmatched junction bases numbered 4, after V lost 0 bases and J lost 4 bases. Germline CDR1 and CDR2: SGHRS and YFSETQ. The DNA for the CDR3 is TGCGCCAGCAGCTTGGCCAAGGGACAGGGGGCCACTGAAGCTTTCTTT. It is translated as CASSLAKGQGATEAFF.

The V call is TRBV7-2, the J call TRBJ2-1; weak D call: TRBD2 (5 bases). The CDR3 has 14 amino acids. Trimming shortened V by 5 bases and J by 9 bases, and 17 bases separated the two germline ends. CDR1 is SGHTA and CDR2 is FQGNSA in the germline V gene. CDR3 sequence: CASSPQTGSSEQFF. The CDR3 DNA follows: TGTGCCAGCAGCCCCCAAACGGGGTCCTCTGAGCAGTTCTTC.

This chain connects TRBV5-5 to TRBJ1-1, with D uncertain. Germline V gene lookup returns CDR1 SGHKS and CDR2 YYEKEE (reference sequence). The CDR3 length is 14 residues. Trimming shortened V by 4 bases and J by 1 base, and 11 bases separated the two germline ends. The CDR3 loop is CASSLQRSNTEAFF. The CDR3 DNA reads as TGTGCCAGCAGCCTACAGCGCTCGAACACTGAAGCTTTCTTT. The whole variable domain, remainder taken from reference TRBV5-5 and TRBJ1-1, is DAGVTQSPTHLIKTRGQQVTLRCSPISGHKSVSWYQQVLGQGPQFIFQYYEKEERGRGNFPDRFSARQFPNYSSELNVNALLLGDSALYLCASSLQRSNTEAFFGQGTRLTVV.

The chain joins TRBV30 to TRBJ1-1, with D maybe TRBD1 (6 bases). The CDR3 is made up of 13 amino acids. V lost 2 bases and J 4 bases, leaving 11 bases between the germline ends. CDR1 and CDR2 (germline): GTSNPN, SVGIG (reference sequence). As DNA, the CDR3 is TGTGCCTGGAGTTACACAGGGTTCACTGAAGCTTTCTTT. Encoded protein: CAWSYTGFTEAFF.

The rearrangement joins TRBV5-8 to TRBJ1-2, with no clear D. V shed 5 bases and J shed 7 bases, with 12 bases lying between them. The CDR3 is 12 residues long. Looked up from germline, CDR1 is SGHTS and CDR2 is YDEGEE. CDR3 sequence (DNA): TGTGCCAGCAGTTTGCCGGGTCTTGGCTACACCTTC. Encoded protein: CASSLPGLGYTF.

The chain employs TRBV5-4 and TRBJ2-6, with D possibly TRBD2 on 5 matching bases. Trimming removed 2 bases from V and 0 bases from J, with 12 bases in between. This CDR3 comprises 17 residues. Germline V CDR1 and CDR2: SGHNT, YYREEE (reference sequence). CDR3 in DNA: TGTGCCAGCAGCTTTGCCGGGATAAACTCTGGGGCCAACGTCCTGACTTTC. As protein: CASSFAGINSGANVLTF.

The chain has TRBV2 and TRBJ1-1; the match to TRBD1 covers 7 bases. Germline V gives CDR1 SNHLY, CDR2 FYNNEI. The length of the CDR3 is 13 residues. Trimming removed 6 bases from V and 5 bases from J; junction bases left unmatched: 6. CDR3 bases: TGTGCCAGCAGGTTACAGGGGATTACTGAAGCTTTCTTT. Translated: CASRLQGITEAFF.

This clone has more than one count but fewer than ten. V and J are TRBV6-6 and TRBJ2-5; D is undetermined. Trimming removed 2 bases from V and 1 base from J, with 8 bases in between. Germline-derived CDR1 and CDR2 are MNHNY and SVGAGI (reference sequence). The CDR3 runs to 14 residues. CDR3 nucleotides: TGTGCCAGCAGTTACCTCGGGTTCCAAGAGACCCAGTACTTC. Protein: CASSYLGFQETQYF.

The V gene is TRBV7-6, the J gene TRBJ2-1, with D perhaps matching TRBD1 (5 bases). CDR1 and CDR2 from the germline V gene are SGHVS and FNYEAQ. The CDR3 runs to 15 residues. V lost 5 bases and J 0 bases, leaving 11 bases between the germline ends. The CDR3 spells CASSRTSSSYNEQFF. CDR3 in DNA: TGTGCCAGCAGCCGGACATCGAGCTCCTACAATGAGCAGTTCTTC. Full variable domain (missing parts from reference TRBV7-6 and TRBJ2-1): GAGVSQSPRYKVTKRGQDVALRCDPISGHVSLYWYRQALGQGPEFLTYFNYEAQQDKSGLPNDRFSAERPEGSISTLTIQRTEQRDSAMYRCASSRTSSSYNEQFFGPGTRLTVL.

This chain connects TRBV28 to TRBJ1-1; no clear D. V was cut by 6 bases and J by 4 bases, with 6 bases left in between. Germline CDR1 MDHEN, CDR2 SYDVKM. The CDR3 extends over 11 amino acids. CDR3 in DNA: TGTGCCAGCAGCTCTTCCACTGAAGCTTTCTTT. This gives the protein CASSSSTEAFF.